The source of this T cell receptor beta chain is a study of control samples from healthy donors and cancer patients. Germline V gene sequence: CDR1 SGHDN, CDR2 FVKESK. V trimming: 4 bases; J trimming: 8 bases; junction bases outside the gene matches: 13. The CDR3 sequence is 16 residues long. Clones were read by immunoSEQ multiplex PCR, and TCRdb kept only the in-frame ones, dropping some. The sample lists more than 20,000 clones, around 85% seen once, with 35% to 40% in the top ten. Sequenced: PBMCs. This receptor was taken from a man in his fifties or sixties with head and neck cancer. This chain links TRBV14 with TRBJ1-4; 7 positions match TRBD1. The CDR3 bases are TGTGCCAGCAGCCCTATTGGGTCCCCAGGGGGGGAAAAACTGTTTTTT. Translation: CASSPIGSPGGEKLFF.